The 8 T cell receptor beta chains in this list originate from one sample, sequenced in a study of blood T cell repertoires in COVID-19. Clones were sequenced by immunoSEQ multiplex PCR, and TCRdb holds only the in-frame ones, with some missing. The repertoire consists of some 300,000 clones, with roughly 89% occurring once and the leading ten covering around 1%. The specimen was peripheral blood. The receptors derive from a woman between 40 and 50 years old with COVID-19, enrolled during active disease.

CDR3 loop: CASSLDRPRAGNTIYF. CDR3 nucleotides: TGTGCCAGCAGCTTAGATCGGCCCAGGGCTGGAAACACCATATATTTT. The V and J genes are TRBV11-2 and TRBJ1-3; TRBD1 might be the D (5 bases). This CDR3 spans 16 amino acids. Germline CDR1 and CDR2: SGHAT and FQNNGV. Trimming cost V 0 bases and J 2 bases, with 11 bases left between them.

This clone was counted once. The chain uses TRBV19 and TRBJ2-7; tentatively, D is TRBD2 (6 bases). V lost 7 bases to trimming and J lost 6 bases, with 16 bases between them. Looked up from germline, CDR1 is LNHDA and CDR2 is SQIVND (reference sequence). The CDR3 sequence is 13 residues long. The CDR3 sequence is CASMGRDSGEQYF. CDR3 DNA sequence: TGTGCCAGTATGGGCAGGGACTCAGGCGAGCAGTACTTC.

The gene calls are TRBV7-9 and TRBJ2-1; no reliable D call. V was pared by 1 base and J by 8 bases, with 6 bases between. The CDR3 runs to 12 residues. CDR1 and CDR2 from the germline V gene are SEHNR and FQNEAQ (reference sequence). The CDR3 loop reads CASSLVADEQFF. The CDR3 DNA follows: TGTGCCAGCAGCTTAGTGGCTGATGAGCAGTTCTTC.

J is TRBJ2-7 and V is TRBV19; 7 bases are a match to TRBD2. Germline V CDR1 and CDR2: LNHDA, SQIVND (reference sequence). There are 12 residues in the CDR3. V lost 8 bases and J lost 3; bases outside the gene matches: 4. CDR3 in amino acids: CASGPGGYEQYF. The CDR3 coding sequence is TGTGCCAGTGGCCCGGGAGGCTACGAGCAGTACTTC.

Here the CDR3 DNA reads TGTGCCAGCAGTTCTGGACTCCTTCCGAGCTCCTATAATTCACCCCTCCACTTT. This encodes CASSSGLLPSSYNSPLHF. The chain has TRBV27 and TRBJ1-6; no clear D. Germline V gives CDR1 MNHEY, CDR2 SMNVEV (reference sequence). Trimming removed 4 bases from V and 0 bases from J, with 16 bases in between. The CDR3 covers 18 residues.

The chain combines TRBV3-1 (or the pseudogene TRBV3-2) with TRBJ2-3; TRBD2 agrees at 7 bases. The V and J ends lost 1 base and 3 bases, in that order; junction bases with no gene match: 7. Germline V lookup: CDR1 LGHDT, CDR2 YNNKEL (reference sequence). The CDR3 length is 16 residues. The CDR3 reads CASSQGRGLGTDTQYF. The CDR3 DNA reads TGTGCCAGCAGCCAAGGTCGAGGACTAGGGACAGATACGCAGTATTTT.

This clone was found once. This chain links TRBV19 with TRBJ1-1, with D unresolved. The germline V gene has CDR1 LNHDA and CDR2 SQIVND (reference sequence). This CDR3 contains 16 residues. Deletions cut 1 base from V and 4 bases from J, with 16 bases between. The CDR3 sequence: CASSIGSEGVFTEAFF. CDR3 nucleotide sequence: TGTGCCAGTAGTATAGGGAGTGAGGGCGTATTCACTGAAGCTTTCTTT.

The V call is TRBV20-1, the J call TRBJ2-1; 9 bases are shared with TRBD2. Germline-derived CDR1 and CDR2 are DFQATT and SNEGSKA (reference sequence). V gave up 3 bases and J gave up 1 base; unmatched junction bases: 7. The CDR3 loop spans 16 amino acids. For the CDR3, the DNA is TGCAGTGCTAGTTTTTCTAGCGGGGTGTCCTACAATGAGCAGTTCTTC. It encodes CSASFSSGVSYNEQFF.